A selection of T cell receptor beta chains follows, all from one sample in a study of identical twins. TCRdb fed the 5' RACE reads into MiXCR, producing one record per CDR3 protein. The sample includes some 1,600,000 distinct CDR3 sequences, around 29% of them seen just once. Source material: cord blood. The source is a newborn girl in good health. The conserved cysteine and the conserved F or W are not part of the CDR3 here.

>TRBV12-3/TRBV12-4
ASIGGLVYNEQF
>TRBV24-1
ATSDSRDGGYNEQF
>TRBV28
ASPDLNTDTQY
>TRBV19
ASRPTTSGRMNAYEQY
>TRBV12-3/TRBV12-4
ASSFTRFRDRELNEKLF
>TRBV27
ASREGYSNQPQH
>TRBV7-9
ASSFAATNEKLF
>TRBV5-1
ASRPSGGAGELF
>TRBV4-1
ASSQAFTYEQY
>TRBV6-4
ASALKRAGGLNTEAF
>TRBV13
ASSFSGRDGRHQY
>TRBV5-6
ASSHTGGEQY
>TRBV30
AWVSGGSTDTQY
>TRBV24-1
ATSDTPTSGELF
>TRBV9
ASSVDGYTDTQY
>TRBV4-2
ASSQGFNYGYT
>TRBV5-1
ASSLVWGYNEQF
>TRBV28
ASSLTGGRAEAF
>TRBV27
ASSLFSGLYNEQF
>TRBV7-2
ASSFQGAVGKNIQY
>TRBV5-1
ASSLISSGYNEQF
>TRBV4-2
ASSQAHLADLDNEQF
>TRBV20-1
SARGTSGLKNSYNEQF
>TRBV25-1
ASSEYPWASGANEQF
>TRBV7-9
ASSFEGTGRYEQY
>TRBV7-2
ASSLGDRVGEQY
>TRBV6-1
ATRPREAF
>TRBV6-2/TRBV6-3
ASRWGPSFGDTQY
>TRBV6-1
ASSDSRTGGYGYT
>TRBV14
ASSRPPSSYEQY
>TRBV12-3/TRBV12-4
ASSTRQGGDEQF
>TRBV28
ASSLYPPLIGSGGGYGYT
>TRBV2
ASTEKRNSNQPQH
>TRBV3-1
ASSQEAGIAYNEQF
>TRBV10-3
AISEREYEQY
>TRBV7-9
ASSLGAQPQH
>TRBV20-1
SAREHGAGITYNEQF
>TRBV3-1
ASSQVHRDSYEQY
>TRBV10-3
AISEGYRAYEQY
>TRBV7-7
ASSLVPMGEQY
>TRBV6-2/TRBV6-3
ASSYPARRDYLYNEQY
>TRBV9
ASSVALAGPSTDTQY
>TRBV6-1
ASCREMNTEAF
>TRBV2
ASSETGAKNIQY
>TRBV9
ASSVEPTGYEQY
>TRBV6-1
ASSESMGQGTYEQY
>TRBV9
ASSVGRLAGTDNEQF
>TRBV28
ASSLRRAGFFTGELF
>TRBV7-2
ASSSAGTHFNEQY